This TCR beta chain is drawn from a study of cytomegalovirus exposure and HLA in healthy donors. For the study at large: Previous work identified roughly 120 million unique TCR beta sequences from some 170 million T cells.

The ends were cut back, 5 bases at V and 2 bases at J, with 14 bases in the middle. CDR1 and CDR2 from the germline V gene are SGHRS and YFSETQ. This CDR3 comprises 14 residues. The study, taken as a whole, reports: Available immune exposure information was restricted to CMV serostatus only.

Remarks on this clone: Its matching antigen is unknown.

PCR used 60 Vbeta primers and 13 Jbeta primers. Clones were sequenced by immunoSEQ multiplex PCR, and TCRdb holds only the in-frame ones, with some missing. The sample includes tens of thousands of clones, about 80% of them seen just once. The chain uses TRBV5-1 and TRBJ2-7; no definite D call. The sequence came from a male donor in good health and CMV-seronegative. Sample: PBMCs. CDR3 nucleotide sequence: TGCGCCAGCAGGAGTGAGACACGGACCTACGAGCAGTACTTC. Amino acids: CASRSETRTYEQYF.